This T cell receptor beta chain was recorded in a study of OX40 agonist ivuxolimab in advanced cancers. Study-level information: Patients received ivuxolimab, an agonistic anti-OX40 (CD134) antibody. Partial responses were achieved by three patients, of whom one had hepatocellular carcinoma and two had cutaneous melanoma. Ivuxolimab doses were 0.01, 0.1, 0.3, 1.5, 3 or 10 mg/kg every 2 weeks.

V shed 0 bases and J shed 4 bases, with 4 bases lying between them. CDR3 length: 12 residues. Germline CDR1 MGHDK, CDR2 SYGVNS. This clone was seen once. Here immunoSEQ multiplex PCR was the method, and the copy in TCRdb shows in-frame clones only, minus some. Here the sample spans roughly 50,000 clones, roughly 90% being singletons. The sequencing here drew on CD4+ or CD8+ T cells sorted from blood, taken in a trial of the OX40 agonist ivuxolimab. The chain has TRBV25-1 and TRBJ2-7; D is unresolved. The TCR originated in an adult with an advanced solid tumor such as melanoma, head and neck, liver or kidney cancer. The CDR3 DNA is TGTGCCAGCAGTGAATATGAATACGAGCAGTACTTC. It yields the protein CASSEYEYEQYF.